This TCR beta chain is from a study of blood T cell repertoires in COVID-19 (dated by TCRdb to about 2020). In the study overall: Collaborator samples came from the United States, Italy and Spain and covered acute and convalescent phases of COVID-19. The prospective study material was composed of cDNA or gDNA derived from T cells, B-cell-depleted T cells, or PBMCs. Deeply sampled blood TCRbeta repertoires from subjects exposed to, actively infected with, or recovered from COVID-19 were included in the dataset. The repertoires were released in a freely available public database intended as a resource for research on the immune response to SARS-CoV-2. The samples were drawn from two sources: the first 160 participants of the ongoing ImmuneRACE study, and 1,254 subjects contributed by 6 global collaborators. Nearly every sample came with metadata listing a de-identified subject ID, COVID-19 status, age in years and sex. Where available, HLA class I and class II types were taken from metadata supplied by the sample provider and were not determined by assay-based typing. What the work shows at the level of the full study, not this receptor alone: Clinical and demographic metadata were provided uncurated, with the amount varying by source and participant.

Participants in the prospective study were enrolled through a virtual design, were aged about 18 to 89 years, and lived in roughly 24 United States geographic areas. Cohort assignment in the prospective study relied on participant-reported clinical history from a screening survey and a study questionnaire. In the prospective study, whole blood, serum and a nasopharyngeal or oropharyngeal swab were collected from each participant by mobile phlebotomists. Additional blood draws and questionnaires over an approximately two-month period could optionally be provided by prospective study participants. Prospective study blood samples were shipped either frozen or at room temperature before DNA extraction. As to this clone: The target of this receptor is not known. Per-base qualities were not stored, and no clone one base away is much larger.

From its cysteine to its phenylalanine, the CDR3 spans 15 amino acids. Just the 45-base CDR3 DNA is kept, in frame starting at base 1. The germline V gene provides CDR1 SGDLS and CDR2 YYNGEE. Compared with germline, V lacks 3 bases and J lacks 3 bases; bases without a gene match: 6. TCRbeta CDR3 regions were amplified from genomic DNA by means of the immunoSEQ Assay, a bias-controlled multiplex PCR. In the source study's methods: The number of nucleated cells in each sample was estimated by amplification of reference gene primers within the assay. To quantify the absolute abundance of each unique TCRbeta CDR3 rearrangement, sequence reads were collapsed and filtered. For each sample, productive Simpson clonality was calculated by taking the square root of Simpson's diversity index across productive rearrangements. Entries here come from immuneACCESS through TCRdb and include only in-frame sequences with V and J called. Some clones fail to appear in such tables; in the studies checked, an unresolved V gene covers under half of the shortfall, and the cause of the remainder is unknown. V and J calls and clone size come straight from that table; D and trimming were deduced from the DNA. This sample lists around 320,000 clones; 90% were detected once. The biggest ten clones account for over 3.5% of the sample.

The V and J segments used are TRBV9 and TRBJ2-5, with 9 junctional bases fitting TRBD2. This sequence originates from a woman aged 18 to 35 with acute COVID-19. Sequenced material: PBMCs or T cells enriched from blood (not recorded which). In nucleotide form, the sequence is TGTGCCAGCAGCGGAGTAGCGGGAGTAGAAGAGACCCAGTACTTC. It is translated as CASSGVAGVEETQYF. Here the CDR3 is joined to the reference TRBV9 and TRBJ2-5 genes, and the full variable domain is: DSGVTQTPKHLITATGQRVTLRCSPRSGDLSVYWYQQSLDQGLQFLIQYYNGEERAKGNILERFSAQQFPDLHSELNLSSLELGDSALYFCASSGVAGVEETQYFGPGTRLLVL.